A selection of T cell receptor beta chains follows, all from one sample in a study of CD8+ T cells in alopecia areata. Assay used: immunoSEQ multiplex PCR; TCRdb lists only in-frame clones, some missing. In the table there are 100,000 to 150,000 clones, over 55% of which are singletons. Sequencing used CD4+ T cells sorted from blood, obtained at week 4, from a patient treated with tofacitinib. The receptors were gathered from a human donor with alopecia areata. Each CDR3 is given with its conserved first and last residue. Some rows have no size entry. The others give once, few or many, or a class for an expanded clone.

TRBV5-1,few,CASREGGIRVGYTF
TRBV2,few,CASSEETQYF
TRBV7-2,NA,CASSIYSPEAFF
TRBV29-1,NA,CSVDRGPNTEAFF
TRBV25-1,NA,CASSEVGQPYEQYF
TRBV29-1,NA,CSVAGTSNQPQHF
TRBV5-1,NA,CASRLPGAGASSYNEQFF
TRBV27,NA,CASSMRYQETQYF
TRBV5-6,NA,CASSFQDRGFSYGYTF
TRBV7-2,NA,CASSSGQGMQKLFF
TRBV5-6,NA,CASSLRDPYGYTF
TRBV30,few,CAWSVLLREGGELFF
TRBV29-1,NA,CSVEVGHQPQHF
TRBV9,NA,CASSARGLETQYF
TRBV29-1,NA,CSVETYNEQFF
TRBV7-2,NA,CASSKQASYEQYF
TRBV7-2,NA,CASSFSSGGHETQYF
TRBV12-5,NA,CASGLVLGHPMGGYTF
TRBV5-7,few,CASSLGGTYEQYF
TRBV7-2,NA,CASSLLVREETQYF
TRBV7-9,NA,CASSLVPNTGELFF
TRBV28,once,CASSLGGTYEQYF
TRBV6-6,few,CASSPQGGTEAFF
TRBV20-1,NA,CSAGRLGSDTF
TRBV30,NA,CAWRPYLRLTTDTQYF
TRBV4-1,NA,CASSPTESSYNEQFF
TRBV7-3,NA,CASVETQYF
TRBV7-9,NA,CASSPPGGKTQYF
TRBV5-4,NA,CASSLDLAKNIQYF
TRBV7-3,NA,CASSLGTSEANEQFF
TRBV5-6,NA,CASSLWSLGNEQFF
TRBV7-9,NA,CASSLVGSHQPQHF
TRBV4-2,few,CASSQAEGAKTQYF
TRBV5-4,once,CASSLGGGLNEKLFF
TRBV6-4,NA,CASSVLAGAGNEQFF
TRBV7-2,NA,CASSPDRFPPLGGYTF
TRBV9,NA,CASSVEGSTDTQYF
TRBV9,NA,CASSVGQTDTQYF
TRBV19,NA,CASSILSGGGELFF
TRBV15,NA,CATSTRGEGQAKNIQYF
TRBV7-9,NA,CASSSRLAAYNEQFF
TRBV25-1,few,CASSGPMTGELFF
TRBV7-9,NA,CASSPRTGRTEAFF
TRBV25-1,NA,CASSGMVSYEQYF
TRBV2,NA,CASNEGFNQPQHF
TRBV5-1,NA,CASSFGTSGLYEQYF
TRBV4-1,NA,CASAKANVLTF
TRBV29-1,NA,CSVDSGGTDTQYF
TRBV9,NA,CASSPGQANEQFF
TRBV27,once,CASSSRQGHVDEKLFF